One and the same sample provided the 29 T cell receptor beta chains below, sequenced in a study of cytomegalovirus exposure and HLA in healthy donors. The PCR had 60 Vbeta and 13 Jbeta primers. Profiled with immunoSEQ multiplex PCR; TCRdb holds only in-frame clones, not every one. The data hold about 180,000 clones, with approximately 84% observed a single time. The sample was PBMCs. The source is a boy aged 2 to 9 in good health and CMV-seronegative.

This clone has only one observation. The rearrangement links TRBV5-8 to TRBJ1-5; 8 bases line up with TRBD1. V gave up 4 bases and J gave up 7 bases; unmatched junction bases: 1. The CDR3 consists of 12 residues. Germline CDR1 reads SGHTS; CDR2 reads YDEGEE. This chain's CDR3 is CASSHRGQPQHF. Written as DNA, the CDR3 is TGTGCCAGCAGCCACAGGGGGCAGCCCCAGCATTTT. Full variable domain (remainder filled in from reference TRBV5-8 and TRBJ1-5): EAGVTQSPTHLIKTRGQQATLRCSPISGHTSVYWYQQALGLGLQFLLWYDEGEERNRGNFPPRFSGRQFPNYSSELNVNALELEDSALYLCASSHRGQPQHFGDGTRLSIL.

The J gene is TRBJ2-3, the V gene TRBV14, with D possibly TRBD2 on 5 matching bases. The CDR3 spans 17 residues. Trimming removed 2 bases at V and 4 bases at J, with 19 bases between. The germline CDR1 and CDR2 sequences are SGHDN and FVKESK. CDR3 protein: CASSQSIGLTGADTQYF. The CDR3, as DNA: TGTGCCAGCAGCCAATCTATAGGACTTACCGGGGCAGATACGCAGTATTTT.

The chain recombines TRBV15 with TRBJ1-5; D remains ambiguous. The V and J ends lost 5 bases and 0 bases respectively, with 17 bases between them. The CDR3 sequence is 17 residues long. In germline, CDR1 is LNHNV, CDR2 YYDKDF (reference sequence). CDR3 DNA: TGTGCCACCAGCGTCCCCGACCGGGATTTTAGCAATCAGCCCCAGCATTTT. Residues: CATSVPDRDFSNQPQHF.

The rearrangement joins TRBV7-9 to TRBJ2-1; the D is unclear. Germline CDR1 SEHNR, CDR2 FQNEAQ (reference sequence). The CDR3 runs to 12 residues. V shed 1 base and J shed 10 bases, with 8 bases lying between them. The CDR3 loop reads CASSLGAQEQFF. CDR3 sequence (DNA): TGTGCCAGCAGCTTAGGGGCTCAAGAGCAGTTCTTC.

The V and J genes are TRBV25-1 and TRBJ1-1; 7 bases align to TRBD1. The germline CDR1 and CDR2 sequences are MGHDK and SYGVNS. V gave up 6 bases and J gave up 4 bases; unmatched junction bases: 14. The CDR3 is made up of 16 amino acids. DNA for the CDR3: TGTGCCAGCAGAGCTATCACAGGGGTTGGGGCCACTGAAGCTTTCTTT. Its protein product is CASRAITGVGATEAFF.

The chain links TRBV5-1 to TRBJ2-1, with 8 bases matching TRBD1. This CDR3 region has 15 residues. Germline V gene sequence: CDR1 SGHRS, CDR2 YFSETQ. Trimming removed 1 base from V and 8 bases from J; junction bases left unmatched: 8. CDR3 nucleotide sequence: TGCGCCAGCAGCTTGTTAGGACAGGGCATAGATGAGCAGTTCTTC. Translated, it gives CASSLLGQGIDEQFF. The full variable domain, its missing parts supplied by reference TRBV5-1 and TRBJ2-1, is KAGVTQTPRYLIKTRGQQVTLSCSPISGHRSVSWYQQTPGQGLQFLFEYFSETQRNKGNFPGRFSGRQFSNSRSEMNVSTLELGDSALYLCASSLLGQGIDEQFFGPGTRLTVL.

The chain joins TRBV2 to TRBJ2-7; 8 nucleotides align to TRBD2. This CDR3 is 13 amino acids long. Germline V lookup: CDR1 SNHLY, CDR2 FYNNEI. V was clipped by 5 bases and J by 6 bases; unmatched bases: 6. The CDR3 reads CASSSLAGSEQYF. CDR3 coding DNA: TGTGCCAGCAGTTCCTTAGCGGGAAGCGAGCAGTACTTC. The whole variable domain, filled in from reference TRBV2 and TRBJ2-7, reads EPEVTQTPSHQVTQMGQEVILRCVPISNHLYFYWYRQILGQKVEFLVSFYNNEISEKSEIFDDQFSVERPDGSNFTLKIRSTKLEDSAMYFCASSSLAGSEQYFGPGTRLTVT.

V gene TRBV27 combines with J gene TRBJ1-3; D remains unclear. CDR1 is MNHEY, CDR2 SMNVEV, per germline (reference sequence). CDR3 length: 15 amino acids. V was cut by 6 bases and J by 4 bases, with 16 bases left in between. CDR3 bases: TGTGCCAGCAGGCCTAGGTCCCCGAGAGGAAACACCATATATTTT. This sequence encodes CASRPRSPRGNTIYF.

V and J are TRBV27 and TRBJ1-5; D is uncertain. V gave up 3 bases and J gave up 6 bases, with 12 bases separating them. This CDR3 has 14 residues. The germline CDR1 and CDR2 sequences are MNHEY and SMNVEV (reference sequence). CDR3 sequence: CASSFGGRGQPQHF. CDR3 DNA: TGTGCCAGCAGTTTTGGAGGGAGAGGTCAGCCCCAGCATTTT.

This clone was observed a few times. The chain links TRBV29-1 to TRBJ1-1; D not certain. This CDR3 is 19 amino acids long. The V and J ends lost 4 bases and 0 bases respectively, with 27 bases between them. Per germline, CDR1 SQVTM and CDR2 ANQGSEA. CDR3 nucleotide sequence: TGCAGCGTTGCCGGGCTCTCTAGGAGGAAAGAGGCGATGAACACTGAAGCTTTCTTT. Translating it yields CSVAGLSRRKEAMNTEAFF.

Regarding this clone: This sample includes further DNA sequences coding for the same CDR3. This sequence joins TRBV27 and TRBJ2-1, with 11 bases that match TRBD1. Unmatched junction bases numbered 3, after V lost 5 bases and J lost 3 bases. Germline-derived CDR1 and CDR2 are MNHEY and SMNVEV (reference sequence). The CDR3 length is 15 residues. In nucleotides, the CDR3 is TGTGCCAGCAGTCTGGGGACAGGGGGCTACAATGAGCAGTTCTTC. It encodes CASSLGTGGYNEQFF.

The chain uses TRBV14 and TRBJ1-1; 7 nucleotides line up with TRBD1. J lost 10 bases, V lost 5 bases, and 7 bases had no gene match. CDR1 is SGHDN and CDR2 is FVKESK in the germline V gene. CDR3 size: 12 residues. This chain's CDR3 is CASSWTGVGAFF. CDR3 bases: TGTGCCAGCAGCTGGACAGGTGTCGGAGCTTTCTTT. Complete variable domain (other parts from reference TRBV14 and TRBJ1-1): EAGVTQFPSHSVIEKGQTVTLRCDPISGHDNLYWYRRVMGKEIKFLLHFVKESKQDESGMPNNRFLAERTGGTYSTLKVQPAELEDSGVYFCASSWTGVGAFFGQGTRLTVV.

The rearrangement joins TRBV2 to TRBJ1-4; D may be TRBD1 (6 bases). The germline CDR1 and CDR2 sequences are SNHLY and FYNNEI. CDR3 length: 16 amino acids. Trimming took 4 bases from V and 3 from J, leaving 15 bases between them. The CDR3 nucleotides read TGTGCCAGCAGTGTAACCCCGACAGGCTCTAATGAAAAACTGTTTTTT. This encodes CASSVTPTGSNEKLFF.

The chain combines TRBV5-1 with TRBJ2-7, with 10 nucleotides matching TRBD2. The CDR3 consists of 16 residues. With V trimmed by 3 bases and J by 3 bases, 9 bases remained unmatched. Germline lookup yields CDR1 SGHRS and CDR2 YFSETQ. CDR3 sequence (DNA): TGCGCCAGCAGCTCCTGGGGTAGCGGGGGGCACTACGAGCAGTACTTC. This codes for CASSSWGSGGHYEQYF.

The chain recombines TRBV5-1 with TRBJ2-5; TRBD2 matches at 12 bases. Unmatched junction bases numbered 2, after V lost 4 bases and J lost 4 bases. CDR1 is SGHRS, CDR2 YFSETQ, per germline. The CDR3 totals 14 residues. In DNA form, the CDR3 reads TGCGCCAGCAGCGGGGGACTAGCGGGAGAGACCCAGTACTTC. Translation gives CASSGGLAGETQYF.

The CDR3: CASSGIAGGRAKNIQYF. The CDR3 nucleotides read TGTGCCAGCAGTGGCATAGCGGGAGGCCGGGCCAAAAACATTCAGTACTTC. The chain carries TRBV6-1 and TRBJ2-4; TRBD2 agrees at 10 bases. The CDR3 runs 17 residues. Germline CDR1 MNHNS, CDR2 SASEGT. The V segment lost 4 bases and the J segment 1 base; nucleotides outside the gene matches: 7.

The chain uses TRBV6-1 and TRBJ2-7; D uncertain. CDR1 is MNHNS and CDR2 is SASEGT in the germline V gene. The CDR3 is 11 residues long. The V end was cut by 7 bases, the J end by 2 bases, with 6 bases between. CDR3 sequence (DNA): TGTGCCAGCACAGGCGCCTACGAGCAGTACTTC. It yields the protein CASTGAYEQYF.

The rearrangement uses TRBV19 and TRBJ1-1, with D possibly matching TRBD1 (5 bases). Germline V gives CDR1 LNHDA, CDR2 SQIVND (reference sequence). V was cut by 1 base and J by 1 base, with 13 bases left in between. There are 16 residues in the CDR3. CDR3 in amino acids: CASSIAGGARNTEAFF. For the CDR3, the DNA is TGTGCCAGTAGTATAGCAGGCGGGGCCCGGAACACTGAAGCTTTCTTT.

The chain employs TRBV5-1 and TRBJ2-1, with D uncertain. The ends were cut back, 3 bases at V and 4 bases at J, with 2 bases in the middle. The CDR3 spans 11 residues. Germline CDR1 is SGHRS and CDR2 is YFSETQ. Written as DNA, the CDR3 is TGCGCCAGCAGCTCTTACAATGAGCAGTTCTTC. Translation: CASSSYNEQFF.

The chain uses TRBV2 and TRBJ1-2, with D possibly TRBD1 on 5 matching bases. Per the germline V gene, CDR1 is SNHLY and CDR2 is FYNNEI. The V and J ends lost 4 bases and 2 bases respectively, with 11 bases between them. The CDR3 runs 14 residues. The CDR3 spells CASSVARANYGYTF. Here the CDR3 DNA reads TGTGCCAGCAGTGTTGCCAGGGCGAACTATGGCTACACCTTC.

The chain has TRBV27 and TRBJ1-2; D call uncertain. The V gene's germline CDR1 is MNHEY and CDR2 SMNVEV (reference sequence). V was cut by 2 bases and J by 4 bases, with 14 bases left in between. The CDR3 covers 15 residues. The CDR3 nucleotides read TGTGCCAGCAGTTTAGGGGTTGGGAGCAGCTATGGCTACACCTTC. Amino acids: CASSLGVGSSYGYTF.

The sample holds a few counts of this clone. The CDR3 is CASVKPLSNQPQHF. CDR3 in DNA: TGTGCCAGCGTAAAGCCTTTGAGCAATCAGCCCCAGCATTTT. The chain is built from TRBV28 and TRBJ1-5; D gene ambiguous. V gave up 8 bases and J gave up 1 base, with 12 bases separating them. The CDR3 totals 14 residues. The germline V gene encodes CDR1 MDHEN and CDR2 SYDVKM. The full variable domain, its missing parts supplied by reference TRBV28 and TRBJ1-5, is DVKVTQSSRYLVKRTGEKVFLECVQDMDHENMFWYRQDPGLGLRLIYFSYDVKMKEKGDIPEGYSVSREKKERFSLILESASTNQTSMYLCASVKPLSNQPQHFGDGTRLSIL.

The genes are TRBV28 and TRBJ2-7; TRBD1 matches 7 bases. This CDR3 is built from 14 residues. J lost 2 bases, V lost 1 base, and 2 bases had no gene match. CDR1 is MDHEN, CDR2 SYDVKM, per germline. CDR3 nucleotides: TGTGCCAGCAGTTTATTTACAGGGGCCTACGAGCAGTACTTC. Encoded protein: CASSLFTGAYEQYF.

The V gene is TRBV10-1, the J gene TRBJ2-1; TRBD2 matches 7 bases. V dropped 5 bases and J dropped 6; count of bases not matched to a gene: 7. The CDR3 has 14 amino acids. CDR1 and CDR2 from the germline V gene are WNHNN and SYGVQD (reference sequence). In DNA, the CDR3 is TGCGCCAGCAGTATCACGGGAGGCGGCAATGAGCAGTTCTTC. This gives the protein CASSITGGGNEQFF.

The J gene is TRBJ2-3, the V gene TRBV6-5; no clear D. There are 15 residues in the CDR3. The germline V gene has CDR1 MNHEY and CDR2 SVGAGI. V was shortened by 3 bases and J by 6 bases, with 16 bases between the two germline ends. The CDR3 bases are TGTGCCAGCAGTTATTCCATCGGGTCCTTGGATACGCAGTATTTT. Its translation: CASSYSIGSLDTQYF.

This chain links TRBV5-4 with TRBJ2-7; 10 bases are a match to TRBD2. V was clipped by 1 base and J by 4 bases; unmatched bases: 2. Germline lookup yields CDR1 SGHNT and CDR2 YYREEE (reference sequence). This CDR3 spans 14 amino acids. CDR3 bases: TGTGCCAGCAGCTTGTCTAGCGGGAGATACGAGCAGTACTTC. Its protein product is CASSLSSGRYEQYF.

The chain joins TRBV21-1 to TRBJ1-5; TRBD1, the table's D call, lacks a check against the DNA. TRBV21-1 is noted as a pseudogene. The CDR3 runs 19 residues. CDR3 amino acids: CASSQRNLQECCGNQPQHF. CDR3 sequence (DNA): TGTGCCAGCAGCCAACGAAATCTACAGGAATGTTGTGGCAATCAGCCCCAGCATTTT.

The V and J genes are TRBV5-4 and TRBJ2-3, with TRBD1 identical over 9 bases. From germline, CDR1 is SGHNT and CDR2 YYREEE (reference sequence). Losses at the gene ends were 2 bases for V and 5 bases for J; bases not matched to a gene: 9. The CDR3 spans 16 residues. In DNA form, the CDR3 reads TGTGCCAGCAGCTTTGTACCTGGACAGGGGAAAGATACGCAGTATTTT. As protein: CASSFVPGQGKDTQYF.

CDR3 loop: CTSTPCLAAQETQYF. The CDR3 nucleotides read TGCACCAGCACCCCTTGTTTGGCGGCCCAAGAGACCCAGTACTTC. This chain joins TRBV1 and TRBJ2-5; the table's D call, TRBD2, has no DNA check behind it. TRBV1 is listed as a pseudogene. The CDR3 is 15 residues long.